The sequence of this T cell receptor (beta chain) was determined in a study of OX40 agonist ivuxolimab in advanced cancers. Study results and limitations: In CD8+ T cells, expanded clones were on average more numerous than in CD4+. The study did not work out the antigen specificity of the expanded peripheral T cells.

Worth noting for this clone: Its antigen is currently unknown.

Generated by immunoSEQ multiplex PCR, the TCRdb table keeps only in-frame clones and is missing some. Of over 25,000 clones listed, 65% to 85% are singletons. The CDR3 runs to 16 residues. The germline V gene has CDR1 MGHRA and CDR2 YSYEKL. The V gene lost 0 bases and the J gene lost 6 bases, with 17 bases spanning the gap. This material consisted of CD4+ or CD8+ T cells sorted from blood, taken in a trial of the OX40 agonist ivuxolimab. This TCR was sampled from an adult with an advanced solid tumor such as melanoma, head and neck, liver or kidney cancer. This sequence joins TRBV4-1 and TRBJ1-2; D may be TRBD1 (5 bases). The CDR3 coding sequence is TGCGCCAGCAGCCAAGATCTGAAGGGAGTACAGGATGGCTACACCTTC. This translates into CASSQDLKGVQDGYTF.